The 24 T cell receptor beta chains presented below share a single source sample, sequenced in a study of blood T cell repertoires in COVID-19. TCRdb's table, derived via immunoSEQ multiplex PCR, lists solely in-frame clones and lacks some. The table records approximately 40,000 clones, approximately 88% of them present only once. The material sequenced was peripheral blood. All receptors come from a woman aged 70-85 years with acute or convalescent COVID-19.

The V and J genes are TRBV6-5 and TRBJ2-3; D uncertain. V gave up 8 bases and J gave up 0 bases, with 6 bases separating them. The V gene's germline CDR1 is MNHEY and CDR2 SVGAGI. The CDR3 covers 12 residues. The CDR3 spells CASQTSTDTQYF. CDR3 nucleotide sequence: TGTGCCAGCCAGACTAGCACAGATACGCAGTATTTT.

V gene TRBV19 combines with J gene TRBJ1-6; 7 bases agree with TRBD1. This CDR3 is 14 amino acids long. Trimming at V came to 6 bases and at J to 7 bases, leaving 6 bases not matched to a gene. Germline lookup yields CDR1 LNHDA and CDR2 SQIVND (reference sequence). In nucleotides, the CDR3 is TGTGCCAGTAGGACCGACAGGGACAATTCACCCCTCCACTTT. It codes for CASRTDRDNSPLHF.

The chain is built from TRBV4-3 and TRBJ2-1; D might be TRBD1 (6 bases). The CDR3 is made up of 16 amino acids. Trimming shortened V by 0 bases and J by 5 bases, and 14 bases separated the two germline ends. Germline values: CDR1 LGHNA, CDR2 YSLEER. The CDR3 nucleotides read TGCGCCAGCAGCCAAGACTCCCGGGACATAAACAATGAGCAGTTCTTC. Protein sequence: CASSQDSRDINNEQFF.

V usage is TRBV9 and J usage is TRBJ2-2; possible D gene TRBD2, 6 bases. Trimming took off 4 bases at V and 4 bases at J, with 14 bases between the two ends. Germline V gene data show CDR1 as SGDLS and CDR2 as YYNGEE. CDR3 length: 15 residues. This CDR3 is CASSPPGTLTGELFF. The CDR3 coding sequence is TGTGCCAGCAGCCCGCCCGGGACTCTCACCGGGGAGCTGTTTTTT. Filled out from reference TRBV9 and TRBJ2-2, the complete variable domain reads DSGVTQTPKHLITATGQRVTLRCSPRSGDLSVYWYQQSLDQGLQFLIQYYNGEERAKGNILERFSAQQFPDLHSELNLSSLELGDSALYFCASSPPGTLTGELFFGEGSRLTVL.

V usage is TRBV6-5 and J usage is TRBJ2-1, with TRBD1 matching 10 bases. Looked up from germline, CDR1 is MNHEY and CDR2 is SVGAGI. This CDR3 has 15 amino acids. Unmatched junction bases numbered 5, after V lost 2 bases and J lost 7 bases. CDR3 DNA sequence: TGTGCCAGCAGTTACAAGGGACAGGGGATGAATGAGCAGTTCTTC. Amino acids: CASSYKGQGMNEQFF.

V and J are TRBV7-2 and TRBJ2-1; 9 bases line up with TRBD2. CDR3 length: 16 amino acids. The V segment lost 5 bases and the J segment 10 bases; nucleotides outside the gene matches: 15. Germline V CDR1 and CDR2: SGHTA, FQGNSA. In DNA form, the CDR3 reads TGTGCCAGCAGCGTCTCTAGCGGGGACGACTCGGGCGAGCAGTTCTTC. Protein: CASSVSSGDDSGEQFF.

CDR3 sequence reads: CASSSQETQYF. The CDR3 DNA sequence: TGCGCCAGCAGCTCTCAAGAGACCCAGTACTTC. V usage is TRBV5-1 and J usage is TRBJ2-5; D is uncertain. Germline values: CDR1 SGHRS, CDR2 YFSETQ. The CDR3 spans 11 residues. Trimming removed 3 bases from V and 2 bases from J, with 2 bases in between.

This clone was recorded a few times. V and J are TRBV19 and TRBJ2-3, with TRBD1 identical over 9 bases. In germline, CDR1 is LNHDA, CDR2 SQIVND (reference sequence). V was pared by 4 bases and J by 2 bases, with 4 bases of the junction left unmatched. CDR3 size: 15 residues. CDR3 in amino acids: CASSTQGAFTDTQYF. CDR3 DNA sequence: TGTGCCAGTAGTACACAGGGGGCTTTCACAGATACGCAGTATTTT.

This chain joins TRBV28 and TRBJ2-1, with a tentative D call TRBD2 (6 bases). The V end lost 7 bases, the J end lost 6 bases, and 10 bases lay between the germline ends. The germline V gene has CDR1 MDHEN and CDR2 SYDVKM. The length of the CDR3 is 12 residues. The CDR3 coding sequence is TGTGCCAGCAACTTCGGGGGCAATGAGCAGTTCTTC. Translated: CASNFGGNEQFF.

V and J are TRBV6-1 and TRBJ2-7, with D perhaps matching TRBD2 (5 bases). CDR1 is MNHNS and CDR2 is SASEGT in the germline V gene. The CDR3 sequence is 14 residues long. Trimming shortened V by 0 bases and J by 3 bases, and 9 bases separated the two germline ends. The CDR3 region is CASSEALGGYEQYV. In DNA, the CDR3 is TGTGCCAGCAGTGAAGCTTTAGGAGGCTACGAGCAGTACGTC.

The genes are TRBV23-1 and TRBJ2-6; tentative D call: TRBD1 (5 bases). TRBV23-1 is given ORF status, its function remaining uncertain. The CDR3 is 16 residues long. V was trimmed by 7 bases and J by 0 bases, leaving 13 bases between them. CDR3 amino acids: CASKGALFSGANVLTF. The CDR3 nucleotides read TGCGCCAGCAAAGGGGCATTATTCTCTGGGGCCAACGTCCTGACTTTC.

The CDR3 nucleotides read TGTGCCAGCAGCCAAACAGCTAGCAATCAGCCCCAGCATTTT. Translation: CASSQTASNQPQHF. This chain joins TRBV14 and TRBJ1-5, with unresolved D. Germline-derived CDR1 and CDR2 are SGHDN and FVKESK. V was clipped by 2 bases and J by 0 bases, with 5 bases between them. This CDR3 comprises 14 residues.

This clone was recorded a few times. The chain is built from TRBV10-3 and TRBJ1-4; D ambiguous. This CDR3 region has 15 residues. V dropped 10 bases and J dropped 5 bases, with 20 bases sitting between them. Germline V gene data show CDR1 as ENHRY and CDR2 as SYGVKD. The CDR3 nucleotides are TGTGCCACCGGCCGGGTGGGAGAACAGAATGAAAAACTGTTTTTT. The encoded protein is CATGRVGEQNEKLFF.

The J gene is TRBJ2-1, the V gene TRBV6-5, with a weak D call TRBD1 (5 bases). The CDR3 is 14 residues long. Germline CDR1 and CDR2: MNHEY and SVGAGI. Between the trimmed V and J ends, which lost 0 bases and 7 bases, there was a span of 10 bases. The CDR3 loop is CASSYSPGSNEQFF. DNA for the CDR3: TGTGCCAGCAGTTACTCCCCAGGGTCGAATGAGCAGTTCTTC.

This rearrangement joins TRBV5-1 to TRBJ2-2; D ambiguous. This CDR3 region has 14 residues. Germline values: CDR1 SGHRS, CDR2 YFSETQ. V lost 5 bases and J lost 2, with 10 bases in between. This chain's CDR3 is CASRETINTGELFF. The CDR3 region has the DNA TGCGCCAGCAGGGAAACTATCAACACCGGGGAGCTGTTTTTT.

This rearrangement joins TRBV4-3 to TRBJ1-1; D unresolved. CDR3 length equals 16 residues. CDR1 LGHNA and CDR2 YSLEER come from the germline V gene. The V gene lost 2 bases and the J gene lost 4 bases, with 17 bases spanning the gap. The CDR3 spells CASSQSETIPLTEAFF. CDR3 nucleotide sequence: TGCGCCAGCAGCCAATCGGAGACTATCCCCCTCACTGAAGCTTTCTTT.

CDR3 DNA sequence: TGTGCCAGCAGTTTAGCGCGAGTGGATGAGCAGTTCTTC. This sequence encodes CASSLARVDEQFF. This chain links TRBV12-3 or TRBV12-4 with TRBJ2-1; D not certain. The CDR3 is 13 residues long. Trimming shortened V by 0 bases and J by 8 bases, and 8 bases separated the two germline ends.

This chain links TRBV30 with TRBJ2-2; 9 bases map to TRBD2. Germline V gene data show CDR1 as GTSNPN and CDR2 as SVGIG (reference sequence). The CDR3 has 14 residues. The V segment lost 4 bases and the J segment 4 bases; nucleotides outside the gene matches: 4. CDR3 coding DNA: TGTGCCTGGAATCTAGCGGGGCCCACCGGGGAGCTGTTTTTT. Its protein is CAWNLAGPTGELFF.

V gene TRBV6-5 combines with J gene TRBJ2-7; TRBD2 aligns across 8 bases. CDR3 length: 15 residues. The germline CDR1 and CDR2 sequences are MNHEY and SVGAGI. J lost 4 bases, V lost 2 bases, and 7 bases had no gene match. CDR3 sequence: CASSYMSGGQYEQYV. In DNA form, the CDR3 reads TGTGCCAGCAGTTACATGAGCGGGGGCCAGTACGAGCAGTACGTC.

The J gene is TRBJ1-4, the V gene TRBV15; TRBD1 aligns across 10 bases. CDR1 and CDR2 (germline): LNHNV, YYDKDF (reference sequence). Trimming at V came to 5 bases and at J to 7 bases, leaving 7 bases not matched to a gene. The CDR3 extends over 15 amino acids. In DNA, the CDR3 is TGTGCCACCAGCGTAGACAGGGGGCGCGGTGAAAAACTGTTTTTT. It specifies CATSVDRGRGEKLFF.

The chain joins TRBV18 to TRBJ1-5, with TRBD1 as a possible D gene (6 bases). The CDR3 is 16 residues long. The germline gives CDR1 KGHSH, CDR2 LQKENI. Trimming pared 3 bases from V and 0 bases from J, leaving 12 bases between. The CDR3 DNA reads as TGTGCCAGCTCACCGACCGGGACACTTAGCAATCAGCCCCAGCATTTT. This codes for CASSPTGTLSNQPQHF.

The chain couples TRBV24-1 to TRBJ2-3; TRBD1 agrees at 7 bases. Germline CDR1 and CDR2: KGHDR and SFDVKD. This CDR3 has 17 residues. V lost 8 bases and J lost 6; bases outside the gene matches: 19. CDR3 nucleotide sequence: TGTGCCACCAAGATGACAGGGCCACCAAATGTGGCGGATACGCAGTATTTT. Amino acid sequence: CATKMTGPPNVADTQYF.

This rearrangement joins TRBV11-2 to TRBJ2-1; the D is unclear. This CDR3 has 15 amino acids. V lost 5 bases and J 0 bases, leaving 11 bases between the germline ends. CDR1 is SGHAT, CDR2 FQNNGV, per germline. CDR3 amino acids: CASSPEQSSYNEQFF. The CDR3 DNA reads TGTGCCAGCAGCCCGGAACAGAGCTCCTACAATGAGCAGTTCTTC.

The rearrangement joins TRBV6-2 or TRBV6-3 to TRBJ1-5; D is undetermined. The germline V gene encodes CDR1 MNHEY and CDR2 SVGEGT. V lost 5 bases and J lost 4, with 18 bases in between. CDR3 size: 16 residues. DNA of the CDR3: TGTGCCAGCAGTACCCTTGGAGGGTACGGGAATCAGCCCCAGCATTTT. It yields the protein CASSTLGGYGNQPQHF.